This T cell receptor beta chain is drawn from a study of vaccination effects on CD4 cells after COVID-19. Overall study context: The post-vaccine samples were taken, at the median, 72 days after the second dose. Study-level results: There was marked clonal contraction among infection- and vaccine-induced clones late after vaccination.

The repertoire was sequenced with immunoSEQ multiplex PCR; TCRdb's copy has only in-frame clones and lacks some. Of around 69,000 clones detected, around 69% appear once; the ten largest clones hold 1.5% to 1.7%. Note on this clone: Its antigen is as yet unknown.

Viral peptide pools were used in the ViraFEST assay to expand antigen-specific CD4+ T cells, and sequencing came afterward. Researchers isolated CD4+ T cells once approximately ten days of culture had elapsed. Vaccine administered to participants consisted of two doses of either BNT162b2 or mRNA-1273. Vaccinated participants had no history of SARS-CoV-2 infection and tested negative for nucleocapsid antibodies. Two million PBMC per well received about 10 IU/ml IL-2 and 8 to 10 ug/ml peptides in culture. The sample in question was CD4+ T cells from PBMCs cultured with HCoV-229E spike peptides, obtained after COVID-19 vaccination. The clonotype was recovered from a human donor who received a COVID-19 vaccine.

CDR3 in DNA: TGTGCCAGCCGGGCAGATGTCCCAGAGACCCAGTACTTC. Translated, it gives CASRADVPETQYF. V is TRBV18 and J is TRBJ2-5; D unresolved. CDR3 size: 13 residues. Trimming cost V 8 bases and J 4 bases, with 14 bases left between them. Germline V gives CDR1 KGHSH, CDR2 LQKENI.